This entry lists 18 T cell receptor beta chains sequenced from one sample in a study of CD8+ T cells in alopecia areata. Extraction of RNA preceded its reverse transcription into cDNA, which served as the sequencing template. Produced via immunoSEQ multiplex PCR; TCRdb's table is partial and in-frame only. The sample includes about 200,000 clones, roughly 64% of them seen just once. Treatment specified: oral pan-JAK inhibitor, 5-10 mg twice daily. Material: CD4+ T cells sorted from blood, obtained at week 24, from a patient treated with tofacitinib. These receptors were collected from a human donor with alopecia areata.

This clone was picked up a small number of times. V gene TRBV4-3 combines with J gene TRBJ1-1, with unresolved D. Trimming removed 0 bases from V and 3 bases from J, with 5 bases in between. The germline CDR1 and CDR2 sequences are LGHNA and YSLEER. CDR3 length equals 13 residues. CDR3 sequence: CASSQDKDTEAFF. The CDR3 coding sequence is TGCGCCAGCAGCCAAGATAAAGACACTGAAGCTTTCTTT.

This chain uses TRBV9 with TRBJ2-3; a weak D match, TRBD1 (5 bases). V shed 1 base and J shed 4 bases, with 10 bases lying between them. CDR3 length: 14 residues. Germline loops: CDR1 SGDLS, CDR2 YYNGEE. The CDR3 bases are TGTGCCAGCAGCGTAACCAGGGTTTCAGATACGCAGTATTTT. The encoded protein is CASSVTRVSDTQYF.

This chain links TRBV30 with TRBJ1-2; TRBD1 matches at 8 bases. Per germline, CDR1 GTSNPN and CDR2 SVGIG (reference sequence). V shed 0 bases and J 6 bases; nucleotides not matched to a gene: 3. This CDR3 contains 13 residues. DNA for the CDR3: TGTGCCTGGAGTGTGGACAGGGCGGATGGCTACACCTTC. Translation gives CAWSVDRADGYTF.

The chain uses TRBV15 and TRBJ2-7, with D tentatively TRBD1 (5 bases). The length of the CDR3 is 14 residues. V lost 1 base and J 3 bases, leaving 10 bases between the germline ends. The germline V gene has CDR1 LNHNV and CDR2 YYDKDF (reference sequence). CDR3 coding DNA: TGTGCCACCAGCAGAGCAGGGATCGACTACGAGCAGTACTTC. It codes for CATSRAGIDYEQYF. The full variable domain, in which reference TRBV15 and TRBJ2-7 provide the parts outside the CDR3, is DAMVIQNPRYQVTQFGKPVTLSCSQTLNHNVMYWYQQKSSQAPKLLFHYYDKDFNNEADTPDNFQSRRPNTSFCFLDIRSPGLGDTAMYLCATSRAGIDYEQYFGPGTRLTVT.

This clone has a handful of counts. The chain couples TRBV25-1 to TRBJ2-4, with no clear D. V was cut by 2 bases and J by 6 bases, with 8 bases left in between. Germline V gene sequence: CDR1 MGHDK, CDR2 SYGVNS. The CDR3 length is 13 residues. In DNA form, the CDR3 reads TGTGCCAGCAGTGAACCCGGCAGAAACATTCAGTACTTC. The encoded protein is CASSEPGRNIQYF.

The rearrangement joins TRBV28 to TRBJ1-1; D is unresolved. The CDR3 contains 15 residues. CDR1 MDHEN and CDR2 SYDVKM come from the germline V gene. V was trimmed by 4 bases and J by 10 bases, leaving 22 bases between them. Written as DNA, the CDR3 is TGTGCCAGCAGTTCCGATGCCCCCGGGAAGGGTGTAGCTTTCTTT. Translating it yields CASSSDAPGKGVAFF.

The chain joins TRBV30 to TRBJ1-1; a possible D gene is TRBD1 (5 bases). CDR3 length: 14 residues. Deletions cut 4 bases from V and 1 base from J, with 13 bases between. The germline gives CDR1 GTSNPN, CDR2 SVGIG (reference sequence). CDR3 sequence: CAWTPGTANTEAFF. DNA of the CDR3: TGTGCCTGGACCCCCGGGACGGCGAACACTGAAGCTTTCTTT.

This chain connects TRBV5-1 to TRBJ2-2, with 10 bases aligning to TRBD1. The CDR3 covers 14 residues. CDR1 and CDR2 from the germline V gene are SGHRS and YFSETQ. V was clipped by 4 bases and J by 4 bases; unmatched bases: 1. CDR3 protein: CASSRDRGTGELFF. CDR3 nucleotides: TGCGCCAGCAGCCGGGACAGGGGCACCGGGGAGCTGTTTTTT.

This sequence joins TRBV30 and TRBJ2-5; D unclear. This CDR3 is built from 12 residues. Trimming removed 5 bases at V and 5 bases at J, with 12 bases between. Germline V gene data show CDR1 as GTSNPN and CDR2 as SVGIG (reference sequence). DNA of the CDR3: TGTGCCTGGGCCCCAGACCGGGAGACCCAGTACTTC. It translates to CAWAPDRETQYF.

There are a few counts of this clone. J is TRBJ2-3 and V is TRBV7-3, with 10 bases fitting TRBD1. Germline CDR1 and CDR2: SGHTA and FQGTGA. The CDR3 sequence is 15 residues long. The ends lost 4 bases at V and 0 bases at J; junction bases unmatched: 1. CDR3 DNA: TGTGCCAGCAGCTCGGGACAGGGGAGCACAGATACGCAGTATTTT. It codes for CASSSGQGSTDTQYF.

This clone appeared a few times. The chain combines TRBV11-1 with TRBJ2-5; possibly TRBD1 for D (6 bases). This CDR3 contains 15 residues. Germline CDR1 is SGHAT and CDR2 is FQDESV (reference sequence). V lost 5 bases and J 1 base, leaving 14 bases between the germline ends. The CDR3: CASSPGQSPQETQYF. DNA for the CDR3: TGTGCCAGCAGCCCCGGACAGTCACCCCAAGAGACCCAGTACTTC.

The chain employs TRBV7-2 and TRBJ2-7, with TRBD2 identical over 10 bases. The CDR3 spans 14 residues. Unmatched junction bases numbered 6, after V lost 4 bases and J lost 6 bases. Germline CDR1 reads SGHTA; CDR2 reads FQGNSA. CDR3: CASSSPSGGVEQYF. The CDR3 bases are TGTGCCAGCAGCTCCCCTAGCGGGGGAGTCGAGCAGTACTTC.

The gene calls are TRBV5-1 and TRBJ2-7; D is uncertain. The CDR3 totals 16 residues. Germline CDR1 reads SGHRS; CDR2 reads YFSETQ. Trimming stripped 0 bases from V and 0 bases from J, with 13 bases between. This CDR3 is CASSLEFGSSSYEQYF. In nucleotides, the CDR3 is TGCGCCAGCAGCTTGGAGTTCGGCAGCAGCTCCTACGAGCAGTACTTC.

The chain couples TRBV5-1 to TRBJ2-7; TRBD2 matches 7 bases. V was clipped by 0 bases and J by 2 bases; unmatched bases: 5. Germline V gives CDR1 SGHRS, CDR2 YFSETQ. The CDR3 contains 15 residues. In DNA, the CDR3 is TGCGCCAGCAGCTTGGAAGCGGGGCCAACCTACGAGCAGTACTTC. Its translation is CASSLEAGPTYEQYF.

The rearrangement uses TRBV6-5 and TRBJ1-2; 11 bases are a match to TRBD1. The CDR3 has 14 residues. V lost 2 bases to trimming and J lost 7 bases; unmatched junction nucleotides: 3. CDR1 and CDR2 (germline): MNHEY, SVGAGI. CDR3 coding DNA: TGTGCCAGCAGTTACACGGACAGGGGGCTTGGCTACACCTTC. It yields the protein CASSYTDRGLGYTF.

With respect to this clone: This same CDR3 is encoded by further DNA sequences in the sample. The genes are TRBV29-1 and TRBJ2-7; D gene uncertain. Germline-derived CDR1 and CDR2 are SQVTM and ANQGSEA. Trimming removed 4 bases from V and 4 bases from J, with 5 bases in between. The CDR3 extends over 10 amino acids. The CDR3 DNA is TGCAGCGTTGCGGATTACGAGCAGTACTTC. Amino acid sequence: CSVADYEQYF.

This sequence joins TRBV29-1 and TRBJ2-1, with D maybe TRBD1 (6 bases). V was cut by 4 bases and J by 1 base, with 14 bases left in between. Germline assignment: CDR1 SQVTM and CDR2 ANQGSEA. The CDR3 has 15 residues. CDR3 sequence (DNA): TGCAGCGTTGCATTAGGGGGTAAATCCTACAATGAGCAGTTCTTC. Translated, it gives CSVALGGKSYNEQFF.

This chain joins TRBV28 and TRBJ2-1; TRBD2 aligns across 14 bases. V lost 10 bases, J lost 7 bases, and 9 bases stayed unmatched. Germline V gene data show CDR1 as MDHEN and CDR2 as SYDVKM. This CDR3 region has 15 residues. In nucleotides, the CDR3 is TGTGCCACGTCCTGGGGGACTAGCGGGAGAAATGAGCAGTTCTTC. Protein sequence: CATSWGTSGRNEQFF.